The 5 T cell receptor beta chains reported below all come from one sample, sequenced in a study of T cells in Graves' hyperthyroidism and ophthalmopathy. It was RNA transcripts that yielded the amplified TCR beta CDR3 regions. When the TCR CDR3 underwent first-round RT-PCR, the HTBI primer set was used. TCRdb re-called the multiplex PCR reads through MiXCR, storing one row per CDR3 protein. The table includes more than 500,000 distinct CDR3 sequences, 40% to 55% detected once. Sequenced input: peripheral blood or thyroid tissue (not recorded which). The receptors were sampled from an adult woman with Graves' disease, either hyperthyroidism or ophthalmopathy (not recorded which).

The chain employs TRBV7-9 and TRBJ2-3; 11 bases fit TRBD2. V shed 6 bases and J 5 bases; nucleotides not matched to a gene: 4. The CDR3 extends over 14 amino acids. The V gene's germline CDR1 is SEHNR and CDR2 FQNEAQ (reference sequence). CDR3 sequence: CASSKLAGVDTQYF. The CDR3 nucleotides read TGTGCCAGCAGTAAACTAGCGGGAGTAGATACGCAGTATTTT.

This clonotype showed up just a few times. The CDR3 region has the DNA TGTGCCAGCAGCCGCCCCGGGGACAGGGGGTACGAGCAGTACTTC. This translates into CASSRPGDRGYEQYF. The rearrangement links TRBV3-1 to TRBJ2-7; 11 bases are shared with TRBD1. V was pared by 4 bases and J by 4 bases, with 6 bases of the junction left unmatched. CDR1 and CDR2 from the germline V gene are LGHDT and YNNKEL (reference sequence). The CDR3 length is 15 residues.

This clonotype was recorded a few times. The chain joins TRBV6-1 to TRBJ2-7, with D hard to call. Looked up from germline, CDR1 is MNHNS and CDR2 is SASEGT. The CDR3 loop spans 14 amino acids. Trimming took off 3 bases at V and 3 bases at J, with 12 bases between the two ends. CDR3 loop: CASSENFIVYEQYF. The CDR3 nucleotides read TGTGCCAGCAGTGAGAATTTTATAGTCTACGAGCAGTACTTC.

The chain uses TRBV20-1 and TRBJ1-3; D not certain. With 0 bases removed from V and 1 base from J, the gap between germline ends came to 7 bases. Germline-derived CDR1 and CDR2 are DFQATT and SNEGSKA (reference sequence). This CDR3 spans 14 amino acids. The DNA of the CDR3 is TGCAGTGCTAGAGAGTGGGCTTCTGGAAACACCATATATTTT. Translating it yields CSAREWASGNTIYF.

The chain combines TRBV7-8 with TRBJ1-1; perhaps TRBD1 as D (5 bases). The CDR3 loop spans 11 amino acids. V was trimmed by 2 bases and J by 13 bases, leaving 11 bases between them. Germline V gene lookup returns CDR1 SGHVS and CDR2 FQNEAQ. The CDR3: CASSLRGGGFF. CDR3 DNA sequence: TGTGCCAGCAGCTTAAGAGGCGGGGGTTTCTTT.